This T cell receptor beta chain was found in a study of blood T cell repertoires in COVID-19. The wider study: COVID-19 samples from acute and convalescent phases originated in the United States, Italy and Spain.

Original methodology: Reference gene primers were amplified, and this amplification served to estimate nucleated cell counts. Data came from immunoSEQ multiplex PCR; TCRdb stores just in-frame clones and leaves some out. Clone size and V and J calls were adopted from that table, with D and trimming inferred from the DNA. The sample consists of roughly 150,000 clones, 80% to 90% of them appearing once. V shed 4 bases, J shed 5 bases, and the junction held 9 bases outside the gene matches. Germline V gives CDR1 KGHDR, CDR2 SFDVKD. This CDR3 spans 15 amino acids. V and J are TRBV24-1 and TRBJ2-5; 7 bases line up with TRBD1. The receptor was derived from a woman aged 70 to 79 who had recovered from COVID-19. Sequenced material: peripheral blood. CDR3 sequence: CATSDYGQALETQYF. For the CDR3, the DNA is TGTGCCACCAGTGACTACGGACAGGCCTTGGAGACCCAGTACTTC.